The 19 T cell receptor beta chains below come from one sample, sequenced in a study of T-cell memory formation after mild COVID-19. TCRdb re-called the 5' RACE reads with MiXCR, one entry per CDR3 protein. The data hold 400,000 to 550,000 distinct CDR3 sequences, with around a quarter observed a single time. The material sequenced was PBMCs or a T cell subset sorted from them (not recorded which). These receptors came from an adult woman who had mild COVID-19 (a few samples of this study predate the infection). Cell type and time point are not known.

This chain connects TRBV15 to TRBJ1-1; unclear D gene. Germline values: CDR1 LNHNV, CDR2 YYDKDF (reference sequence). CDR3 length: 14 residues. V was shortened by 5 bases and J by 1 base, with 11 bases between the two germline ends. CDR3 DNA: TGTGCCACCAGCGGACGACGGGAGAACACTGAAGCTTTCTTT. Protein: CATSGRRENTEAFF.

DNA for the CDR3: TGTGCCAGCAGCGCTAGGACAGCTGGCAACACTGAAGCTTTCTTT. This translates into CASSARTAGNTEAFF. The chain joins TRBV7-2 to TRBJ1-1, with D possibly TRBD1 on 6 matching bases. The CDR3 runs 15 residues. The germline V and J ends were trimmed by 5 bases and 2 bases, with 15 bases remaining between them. CDR1 SGHTA and CDR2 FQGNSA come from the germline V gene.

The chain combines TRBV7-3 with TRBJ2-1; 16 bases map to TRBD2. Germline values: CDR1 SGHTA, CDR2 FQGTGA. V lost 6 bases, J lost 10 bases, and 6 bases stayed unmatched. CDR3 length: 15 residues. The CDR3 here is CASRGTSGRAQEQFF. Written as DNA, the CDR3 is TGTGCCAGCAGGGGGACTAGCGGGAGGGCCCAAGAGCAGTTCTTC.

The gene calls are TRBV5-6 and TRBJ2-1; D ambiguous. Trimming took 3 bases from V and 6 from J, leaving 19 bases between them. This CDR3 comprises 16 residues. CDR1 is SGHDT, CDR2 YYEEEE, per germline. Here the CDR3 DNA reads TGTGCCAGCAGCTCGAGCTCGCCTGGCCGAGGCAATGAGCAGTTCTTC. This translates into CASSSSSPGRGNEQFF.

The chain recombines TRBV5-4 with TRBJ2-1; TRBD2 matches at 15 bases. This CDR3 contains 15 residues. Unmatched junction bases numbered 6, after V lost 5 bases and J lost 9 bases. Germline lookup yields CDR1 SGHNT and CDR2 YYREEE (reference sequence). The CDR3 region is CASRSGLAGGPEQFF. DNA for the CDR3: TGTGCCAGCAGATCCGGACTAGCGGGGGGGCCTGAGCAGTTCTTC.

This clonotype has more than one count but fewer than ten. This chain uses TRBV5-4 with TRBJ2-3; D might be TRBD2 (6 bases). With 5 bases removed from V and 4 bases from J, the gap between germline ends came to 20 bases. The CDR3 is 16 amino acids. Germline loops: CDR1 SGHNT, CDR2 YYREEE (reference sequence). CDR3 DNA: TGTGCCAGCAGTCCGGGGTGGCGGGGTCCTGCAGATACGCAGTATTTT. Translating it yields CASSPGWRGPADTQYF.

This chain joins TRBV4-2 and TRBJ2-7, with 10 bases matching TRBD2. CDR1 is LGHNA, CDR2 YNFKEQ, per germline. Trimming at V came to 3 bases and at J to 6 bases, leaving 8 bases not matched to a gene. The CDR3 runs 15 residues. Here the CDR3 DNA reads TGTGCCAGCAGCCACTTACTAGCGGGGTATGTCGAGCAGTACTTC. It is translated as CASSHLLAGYVEQYF.

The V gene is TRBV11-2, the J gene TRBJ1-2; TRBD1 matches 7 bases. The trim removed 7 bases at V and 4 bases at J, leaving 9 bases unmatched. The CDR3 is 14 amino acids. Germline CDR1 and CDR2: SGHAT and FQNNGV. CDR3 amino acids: CASTIAGGSYGYTF. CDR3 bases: TGTGCCAGCACCATTGCAGGGGGGAGCTATGGCTACACCTTC.

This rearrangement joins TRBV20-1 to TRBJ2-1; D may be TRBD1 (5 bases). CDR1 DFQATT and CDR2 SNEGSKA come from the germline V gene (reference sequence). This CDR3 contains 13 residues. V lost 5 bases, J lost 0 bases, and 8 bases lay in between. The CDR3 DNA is TGCAGTGCTGACAGAAGCTCCTACAATGAGCAGTTCTTC. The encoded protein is CSADRSSYNEQFF.

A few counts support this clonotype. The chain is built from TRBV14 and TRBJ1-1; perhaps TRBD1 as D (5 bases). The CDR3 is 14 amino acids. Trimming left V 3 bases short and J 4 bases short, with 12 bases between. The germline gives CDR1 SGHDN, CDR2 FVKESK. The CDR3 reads CASSHQGIGTEAFF. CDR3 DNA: TGTGCCAGCAGCCACCAGGGTATAGGCACTGAAGCTTTCTTT.

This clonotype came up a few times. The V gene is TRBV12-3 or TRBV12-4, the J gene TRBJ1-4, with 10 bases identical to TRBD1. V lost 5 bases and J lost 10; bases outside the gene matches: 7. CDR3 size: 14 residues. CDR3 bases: TGTGCCAGCAGTCTCGGGACAGGGGCAGGAAAACTGTTTTTT. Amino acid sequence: CASSLGTGAGKLFF.

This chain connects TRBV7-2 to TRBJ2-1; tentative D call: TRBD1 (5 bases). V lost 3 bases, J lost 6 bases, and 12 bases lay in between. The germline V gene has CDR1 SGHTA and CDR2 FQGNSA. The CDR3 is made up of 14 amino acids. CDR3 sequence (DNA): TGTGCCAGCAGCTTGGGGCTAGTGCCCAATGAGCAGTTCTTC. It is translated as CASSLGLVPNEQFF.

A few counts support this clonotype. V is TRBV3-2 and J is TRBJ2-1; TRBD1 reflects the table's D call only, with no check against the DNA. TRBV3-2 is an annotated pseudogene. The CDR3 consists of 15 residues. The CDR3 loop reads CASSPPGGTYNEQFF. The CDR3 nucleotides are TGTGCCAGCAGCCCCCCAGGGGGAACCTACAATGAGCAGTTCTTC.

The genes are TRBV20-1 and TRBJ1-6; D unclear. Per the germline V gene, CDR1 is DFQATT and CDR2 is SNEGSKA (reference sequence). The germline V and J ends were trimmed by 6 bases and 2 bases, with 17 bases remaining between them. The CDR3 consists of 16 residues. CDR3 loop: CSARKDGEAYNSPLHF. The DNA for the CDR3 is TGCAGTGCCCGCAAGGACGGGGAAGCCTATAATTCACCCCTCCACTTT.

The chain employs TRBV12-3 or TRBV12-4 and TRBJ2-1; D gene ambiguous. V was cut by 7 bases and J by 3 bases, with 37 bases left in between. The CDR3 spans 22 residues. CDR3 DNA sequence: TGTGCCAGCATGCGGTCTCCTTGGGCGTATCGACAACCGGAAAAAGGCTACAATGAGCAGTTCTTC. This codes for CASMRSPWAYRQPEKGYNEQFF.

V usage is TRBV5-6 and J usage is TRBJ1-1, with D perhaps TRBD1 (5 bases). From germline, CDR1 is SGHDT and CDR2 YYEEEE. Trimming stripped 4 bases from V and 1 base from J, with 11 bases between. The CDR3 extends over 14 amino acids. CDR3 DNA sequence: TGTGCCAGCAGCCCGGACACCACGAACACTGAAGCTTTCTTT. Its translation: CASSPDTTNTEAFF.

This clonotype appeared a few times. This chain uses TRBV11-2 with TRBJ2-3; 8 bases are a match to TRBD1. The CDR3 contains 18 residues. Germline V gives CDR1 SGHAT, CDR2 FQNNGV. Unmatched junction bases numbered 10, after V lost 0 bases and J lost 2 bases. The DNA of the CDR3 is TGTGCCAGCAGCTTAGATCGGACTGACAGGGGACTCACAGATACGCAGTATTTT. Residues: CASSLDRTDRGLTDTQYF. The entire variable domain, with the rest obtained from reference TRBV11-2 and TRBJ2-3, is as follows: EAGVAQSPRYKIIEKRQSVAFWCNPISGHATLYWYQQILGQGPKLLIQFQNNGVVDDSQLPKDRFSAERLKGVDSTLKIQPAKLEDSAVYLCASSLDRTDRGLTDTQYFGPGTRLTVL.

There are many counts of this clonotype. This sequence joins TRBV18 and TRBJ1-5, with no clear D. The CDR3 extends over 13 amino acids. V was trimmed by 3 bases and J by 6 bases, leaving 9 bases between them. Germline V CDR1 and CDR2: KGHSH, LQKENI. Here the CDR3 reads CASSPGFLQPQHF. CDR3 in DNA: TGTGCCAGCTCACCTGGGTTTCTTCAGCCCCAGCATTTT.

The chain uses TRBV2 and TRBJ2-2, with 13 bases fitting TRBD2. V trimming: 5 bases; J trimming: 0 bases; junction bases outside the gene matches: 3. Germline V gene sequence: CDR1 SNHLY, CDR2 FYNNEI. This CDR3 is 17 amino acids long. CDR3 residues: CASSQTSGGPNTGELFF. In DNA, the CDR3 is TGTGCCAGCAGTCAGACTAGCGGGGGGCCGAACACCGGGGAGCTGTTTTTT.